This T cell receptor beta chain comes out of a study of T-cell memory formation after mild COVID-19. In the study overall: Among the donors, TCR clusters were largely specific to each donor.

Using its own MiXCR run on the 5' RACE reads, TCRdb lists one record per CDR3 protein. The table includes 200,000 to 250,000 distinct CDR3 sequences, 7.5% to 10% detected once. This CDR3 region has 13 residues. The ends were cut back, 9 bases at V and 3 bases at J, with 13 bases in the middle. Germline lookup yields CDR1 MNHNS and CDR2 SASEGT. This clonotype was recorded only once. The V and J genes are TRBV6-1 and TRBJ2-3; possible D gene TRBD1, 7 bases. Sequencing was done on a sample of PBMCs or a T cell subset sorted from them (not recorded which). This receptor was obtained from a man younger than 30 who had mild COVID-19 (a few samples of this study predate the infection). Cell type and time point are not known. The CDR3 DNA reads as TGTGCCAGTACTTCAGGGGGGACAGATACGCAGTATTTT. This codes for CASTSGGTDTQYF.